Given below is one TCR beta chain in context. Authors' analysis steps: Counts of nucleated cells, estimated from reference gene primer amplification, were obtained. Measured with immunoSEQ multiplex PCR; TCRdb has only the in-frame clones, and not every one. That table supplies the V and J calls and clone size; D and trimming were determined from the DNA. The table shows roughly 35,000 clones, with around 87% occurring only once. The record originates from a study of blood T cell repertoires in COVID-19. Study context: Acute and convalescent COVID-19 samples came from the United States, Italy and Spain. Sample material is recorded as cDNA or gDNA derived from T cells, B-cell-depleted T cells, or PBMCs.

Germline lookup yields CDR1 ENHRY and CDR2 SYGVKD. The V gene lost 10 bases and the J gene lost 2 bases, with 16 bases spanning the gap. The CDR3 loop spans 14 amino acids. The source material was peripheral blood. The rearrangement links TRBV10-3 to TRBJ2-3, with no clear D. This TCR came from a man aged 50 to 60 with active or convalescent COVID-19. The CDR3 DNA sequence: TGTGCCACCGGCTTGGGCCTGCTCACAGATACGCAGTATTTT. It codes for CATGLGLLTDTQYF.